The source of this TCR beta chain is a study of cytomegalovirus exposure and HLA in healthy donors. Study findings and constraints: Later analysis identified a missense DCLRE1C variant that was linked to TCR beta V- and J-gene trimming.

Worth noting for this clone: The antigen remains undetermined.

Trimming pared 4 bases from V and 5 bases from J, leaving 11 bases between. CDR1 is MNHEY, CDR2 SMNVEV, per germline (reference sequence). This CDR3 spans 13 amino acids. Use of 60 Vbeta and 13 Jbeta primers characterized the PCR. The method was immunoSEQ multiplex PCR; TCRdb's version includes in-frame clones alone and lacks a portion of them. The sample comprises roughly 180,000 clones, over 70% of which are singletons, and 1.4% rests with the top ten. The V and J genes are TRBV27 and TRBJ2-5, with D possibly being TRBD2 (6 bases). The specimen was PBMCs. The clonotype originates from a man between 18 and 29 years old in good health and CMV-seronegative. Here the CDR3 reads CASSYGRGETQYF. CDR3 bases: TGTGCCAGCAGTTACGGGAGAGGGGAGACCCAGTACTTC.